This TCR beta chain is drawn from a study of OX40 agonist ivuxolimab in advanced cancers. Study information: Patients' therapy was ivuxolimab, an antibody that acts as an agonist of OX40 (CD134). Every 2 weeks, ivuxolimab was infused into the patients intravenously at between 0.01 and 10 mg/kg.

Patients were ineligible given autoimmune disease history or systemic immunosuppression. Clones were read by immunoSEQ multiplex PCR, and TCRdb kept only the in-frame ones, dropping some. The sample carries around 40,000 clones, roughly 72% recorded once. Trimming shortened V by 7 bases and J by 1 base, and 10 bases separated the two germline ends. This CDR3 spans 13 amino acids. Germline V gene sequence: CDR1 MNHNY, CDR2 SVGAGI (reference sequence). The chain joins TRBV6-6 to TRBJ1-1, with a tentative D call TRBD1 (5 bases). This specimen consisted of CD4+ or CD8+ T cells sorted from blood, obtained in a trial of the OX40 agonist ivuxolimab. The clonotype comes from an adult with an advanced solid tumor such as melanoma, head and neck, liver or kidney cancer. The CDR3 DNA reads TGTGCCAGCACCCCGGGACGGAACACTGAAGCTTTCTTT. Protein sequence: CASTPGRNTEAFF.